The 32 T cell receptor beta chains below all came from one sample that was sequenced in a study of blood T cells in healthy people across ages. A sample-barcoded 5' primer and a J-beta primer mix were used in a second PCR of roughly 7 to 11 cycles. From the 5' RACE reads, TCRdb called clonotypes with MiXCR, one entry per CDR3 protein. Among about 1 million distinct CDR3 sequences listed, around 43% were seen once. The sample taken for sequencing was blood. The receptors stem from a woman in her sixties in good health.

The chain recombines TRBV29-1 with TRBJ2-7, with D perhaps matching TRBD1 (6 bases). The CDR3 is 14 residues long. Trimming pared 8 bases from V and 0 bases from J, leaving 17 bases between. CDR1 and CDR2 (germline): SQVTM, ANQGSEA. CDR3: CSYTTRQDSYEQYF. The DNA for the CDR3 is TGCAGCTATACCACTAGACAGGACTCCTACGAGCAGTACTTC.

This clonotype has just a few counts. This rearrangement joins TRBV6-2 or TRBV6-3 to TRBJ2-7, with no clear D. Trimming removed 2 bases from V and 3 bases from J, with 11 bases in between. CDR1 and CDR2 (germline): MNHEY, SVGEGT. CDR3 length equals 14 residues. The DNA for the CDR3 is TGTGCCAGCAGTTACCCGACCTCATTCTACGAGCAGTACTTC. It codes for CASSYPTSFYEQYF.

This clonotype was seen a handful of times. The rearrangement links TRBV15 to TRBJ2-6; D unresolved. The CDR3 sequence is 17 residues long. CDR1 LNHNV and CDR2 YYDKDF come from the germline V gene (reference sequence). Deletions cut 0 bases from V and 4 bases from J, with 13 bases between. The DNA of the CDR3 is TGTGCCACCAGCAGAGATGAGTCGGTTTCGGGGGCCAACGTCCTGACTTTC. It translates to CATSRDESVSGANVLTF.

This clonotype was detected a few times. The chain uses TRBV29-1 and TRBJ2-1, with TRBD1 as a possible D gene (5 bases). The germline V gene encodes CDR1 SQVTM and CDR2 ANQGSEA. V gave up 3 bases and J gave up 5 bases, with 11 bases separating them. There are 13 residues in the CDR3. CDR3 coding DNA: TGCAGCGTTGACATTAGACAGAACAATGAGCAGTTCTTC. Its translation: CSVDIRQNNEQFF.

J is TRBJ2-1 and V is TRBV7-3, with 7 bases lining up with TRBD2. Germline lookup yields CDR1 SGHTA and CDR2 FQGTGA. The CDR3 runs to 15 residues. Germline trimming cut 5 bases from V and 2 bases from J; bases unmatched to any gene: 6. CDR3 sequence (DNA): TGTGCCAGCAGCCCCACGCGGGAGACCTACAATGAGCAGTTCTTC. The encoded protein is CASSPTRETYNEQFF.

The CDR3 nucleotides are TGTGCCACCAGCAGAGAGATTAGCAATCAGCCCCAGCATTTT. Translation: CATSREISNQPQHF. V gene TRBV15 combines with J gene TRBJ1-5, with D unclear. Germline V gene sequence: CDR1 LNHNV, CDR2 YYDKDF (reference sequence). CDR3 length: 14 amino acids. The ends were cut back, 0 bases at V and 0 bases at J, with 3 bases in the middle.

This clonotype was picked up many times. The chain has TRBV28 and TRBJ2-2; D gene ambiguous. V was shortened by 5 bases and J by 5 bases, with 9 bases between the two germline ends. The CDR3 is made up of 13 amino acids. Germline values: CDR1 MDHEN, CDR2 SYDVKM. The CDR3, as DNA: TGTGCCAGCAGTCCCCTCCCAACCGGGGAGCTGTTTTTT. Its protein is CASSPLPTGELFF.

This chain joins TRBV7-6 and TRBJ2-5; D is uncertain. Trimming shortened V by 1 base and J by 5 bases, and 17 bases separated the two germline ends. Germline CDR1 reads SGHVS; CDR2 reads FNYEAQ. This CDR3 comprises 16 residues. CDR3 residues: CASSLEGSAAPETQYF. The CDR3 DNA is TGTGCCAGCAGCTTAGAAGGAAGCGCCGCCCCGGAGACCCAGTACTTC.

This clonotype came up a few times. The chain links TRBV6-6 to TRBJ2-7, with a tentative D call TRBD2 (7 bases). The CDR3 length is 16 residues. V gave up 0 bases and J gave up 0 bases, with 12 bases separating them. The germline CDR1 and CDR2 sequences are MNHNY and SVGAGI (reference sequence). The CDR3 spells CASSYSLGGGSYEQYF. The DNA of the CDR3 is TGTGCCAGCAGTTACTCGTTAGGGGGGGGCTCCTACGAGCAGTACTTC.

Concerning this clonotype itself: One end of the junction fails to match germline, which may point to a read error. V and J are TRBV15 and TRBJ1-2; 9 nucleotides match TRBD1. Germline CDR1 and CDR2: LNHNV and YYDKDF (reference sequence). The CDR3 consists of 15 residues. CDR3 protein: CAASRDHRGLYGYTF. CDR3 in DNA: TGTGCCGCCAGCAGAGATCACAGGGGGCTCTATGGCTACACCTTC. The full variable domain, rest sourced from reference TRBV15 and TRBJ1-2, is DAMVIQNPRYQVTQFGKPVTLSCSQTLNHNVMYWYQQKSSQAPKLLFHYYDKDFNNEADTPDNFQSRRPNTSFCFLDIRSPGLGDTAMYLCAASRDHRGLYGYTFGSGTRLTVV.

This clonotype occurred once. The chain joins TRBV20-1 to TRBJ1-2; possibly TRBD1 for D (6 bases). This CDR3 region has 14 residues. V shed 4 bases and J shed 8 bases, with 20 bases lying between them. CDR1 is DFQATT and CDR2 is SNEGSKA in the germline V gene (reference sequence). CDR3 sequence (DNA): TGCAGTGCTACCCCCACAGGGAGGGCAGAGGGCTACACCTTC. Translated: CSATPTGRAEGYTF.

The chain links TRBV24-1 to TRBJ2-3; D call uncertain. With 4 bases removed from V and 5 bases from J, the gap between germline ends came to 9 bases. Germline V gene sequence: CDR1 KGHDR, CDR2 SFDVKD. The CDR3 sequence is 13 residues long. The CDR3 loop is CATSDPGVDTQYF. CDR3 sequence (DNA): TGTGCCACCAGTGACCCCGGTGTAGATACGCAGTATTTT.

This chain's CDR3 is CASRDGRNSPLHF. The CDR3 DNA sequence: TGTGCCAGCAGGGACGGACGTAATTCACCCCTCCACTTT. The genes are TRBV27 and TRBJ1-6; no firm D call. The CDR3 spans 13 residues. Germline loops: CDR1 MNHEY, CDR2 SMNVEV (reference sequence). With 6 bases removed from V and 6 bases from J, the gap between germline ends came to 9 bases.

This clonotype was seen more than once but under ten times. The V and J genes are TRBV9 and TRBJ2-5; D call uncertain. Near its end, the DNA agrees better with TRBJ2-7, so the J call may be wrong. Germline V gene sequence: CDR1 SGDLS, CDR2 YYNGEE. This CDR3 comprises 15 residues. CDR3 sequence reads: CASSVAPGPPGEQYF. CDR3 in DNA: TGTGCCAGCAGCGTAGCGCCGGGCCCCCCGGGCGAGCAGTACTTC.

V usage is TRBV7-6 and J usage is TRBJ2-7; D is perhaps TRBD2 (6 bases). The DNA end is more similar to TRBJ2-5, so the J call may be wrong. From germline, CDR1 is SGHVS and CDR2 FNYEAQ. The CDR3 has 18 amino acids. The CDR3: CASSLESGYRDFKETQYF. Written as DNA, the CDR3 is TGTGCCAGCAGCTTAGAATCCGGGTACCGGGACTTCAAGGAGACCCAGTACTTC.

The V call is TRBV20-1, the J call TRBJ2-4, with D possibly being TRBD1 or TRBD2 (5 bases each). The DNA end is more similar to TRBJ2-7, so the J call may be wrong. The CDR3 totals 12 residues. Germline V CDR1 and CDR2: DFQATT, SNEGSKA (reference sequence). In DNA, the CDR3 is TGCAGTGCCTGTTCGGACGGGGCCGAGCAGTACTTC. This codes for CSACSDGAEQYF.

The V gene is TRBV7-9, the J gene TRBJ2-1, with 7 positions matching TRBD1. V trimming: 5 bases; J trimming: 4 bases; junction bases outside the gene matches: 5. The CDR3 sequence is 14 residues long. The germline CDR1 and CDR2 sequences are SEHNR and FQNEAQ (reference sequence). The CDR3 sequence is CASSRRDSYNEQFF. DNA for the CDR3: TGTGCCAGCAGCCGCCGGGACAGTTACAATGAGCAGTTCTTC.

The chain uses TRBV20-1 and TRBJ2-3; D remains unclear. CDR1 DFQATT and CDR2 SNEGSKA come from the germline V gene (reference sequence). The CDR3 runs to 16 residues. Trimming took 0 bases from V and 6 from J, leaving 19 bases between them. The CDR3 nucleotides are TGCAGTGCTAGAGATTGGGCAGAACACCCCACGGATACGCAGTATTTT. It codes for CSARDWAEHPTDTQYF.

The chain has TRBV20-1 and TRBJ2-7, with 8 positions matching TRBD1. CDR3 length: 16 amino acids. Germline CDR1 reads DFQATT; CDR2 reads SNEGSKA (reference sequence). The junction had 12 bases not matched to a gene; V was cut back by 3 bases and J by 2 bases. CDR3 loop: CSARNRDRLRTYEQYF. CDR3 in DNA: TGCAGTGCTAGGAATCGGGACAGGCTAAGGACCTACGAGCAGTACTTC.

This clonotype was counted a few times. The rearrangement joins TRBV29-1 to TRBJ1-2, with D possibly being TRBD1 (5 bases). Trimming left V 6 bases short and J 6 bases short, with 14 bases between. CDR3 size: 12 residues. Germline V gives CDR1 SQVTM, CDR2 ANQGSEA. In nucleotides, the CDR3 is TGCAGCGTGGGGGACGACTTACATGGCTACACCTTC. It codes for CSVGDDLHGYTF.

V usage is TRBV9 and J usage is TRBJ2-7; D is uncertain. The CDR3 sequence is 15 residues long. From germline, CDR1 is SGDLS and CDR2 YYNGEE. Deletions cut 0 bases from V and 6 bases from J, with 16 bases between. CDR3 in DNA: TGTGCCAGCAGCGTAGCCCCGGACGCATCGGCCGAGCAGTACTTC. Its protein is CASSVAPDASAEQYF.

Only a few counts were recorded for this clonotype. This CDR3 reads CASSQDGAGLTDTQYF. The CDR3 nucleotides are TGCGCCAGCAGCCAAGATGGGGCGGGACTTACAGATACGCAGTATTTT. This rearrangement joins TRBV4-1 to TRBJ2-3, with a weak D call TRBD2 (6 bases). Germline V gene sequence: CDR1 MGHRA, CDR2 YSYEKL. Trimming pared 0 bases from V and 3 bases from J, leaving 13 bases between. This CDR3 region has 16 residues.

Comment on this clonotype: Its ends do not fully match the called genes, so a read error is possible. CDR3 bases: TGTGCCAGTAGCATAGCGAGAGGCCACACAGATACGCAGTATTTT. Translated, it gives CASSIARGHTDTQYF. The rearrangement uses TRBV19 and TRBJ2-3, with a weak D call TRBD2 (5 bases). The CDR3 has 15 residues. From germline, CDR1 is LNHDA and CDR2 SQIVND (reference sequence).

On this clonotype: At one end, the junction sequence differs from germline, possibly due to a read error. This chain connects TRBV27 to TRBJ1-2, with D perhaps TRBD1 (6 bases). CDR1 and CDR2 (germline): MNHEY, SMNVEV (reference sequence). The CDR3 extends over 18 amino acids. The CDR3 nucleotides read TGTGCCAGCAGAGACAGCAAAACTTTACTGGGGGCAAACTATGGCTGCACCTTC. Protein sequence: CASRDSKTLLGANYGCTF.

The CDR3 sequence is CSARAWSQETQYF. CDR3 sequence (DNA): TGCAGTGCTAGAGCTTGGAGCCAAGAGACCCAGTACTTC. The rearrangement uses TRBV20-1 and TRBJ2-5; D call uncertain. Trimming took 1 base from V and 1 from J, leaving 7 bases between them. There are 13 residues in the CDR3. The germline gives CDR1 DFQATT, CDR2 SNEGSKA (reference sequence).

This chain links TRBV2 with TRBJ2-3, with D perhaps matching TRBD1 or TRBD2 (6 bases each). Looked up from germline, CDR1 is SNHLY and CDR2 is FYNNEI. Trimming cost V 7 bases and J 2 bases, with 10 bases left between them. CDR3 length: 13 residues. The CDR3: CASTRGLTDTQYF. The CDR3 nucleotides are TGTGCCAGCACCCGGGGGCTCACAGATACGCAGTATTTT.

A few counts support this clonotype. This chain connects TRBV28 to TRBJ2-5; 9 nucleotides align to TRBD1. CDR3 length: 13 residues. Per germline, CDR1 MDHEN and CDR2 SYDVKM. Trimming took 5 bases from V and 4 from J; bases not matched to a gene: 2. For the CDR3, the DNA is TGTGCCAGCAGTGGGACAGGGATAGAGACCCAGTACTTC. Translation: CASSGTGIETQYF.

The rearrangement uses TRBV27 and TRBJ2-1; TRBD1 matches 11 bases. J gave up 4 bases and V 1 base, and 15 bases lay outside the gene matches. Per the germline V gene, CDR1 is MNHEY and CDR2 is SMNVEV (reference sequence). This CDR3 has 20 residues. The CDR3 DNA is TGTGCCAGCAGTTTATTCTTGCCGGGACAGGGGGACGGATTTTACAATGAGCAGTTCTTC. Translation gives CASSLFLPGQGDGFYNEQFF.

This clonotype was recorded a few times. Written as DNA, the CDR3 is TGTGCCAGTACTTCCCGGGTCCACACAGATACGCAGTATTTT. Translating gives CASTSRVHTDTQYF. The chain is built from TRBV19 and TRBJ2-3; no firm D call. This CDR3 is 14 amino acids long. The V end was cut by 7 bases, the J end by 2 bases, with 13 bases between. Germline V gene sequence: CDR1 LNHDA, CDR2 SQIVND (reference sequence). The whole variable domain, filled in from reference TRBV19 and TRBJ2-3, reads DGGITQSPKYLFRKEGQNVTLSCEQNLNHDAMYWYRQDPGQGLRLIYYSQIVNDFQKGDIAEGYSVSREKKESFPLTVTSAQKNPTAFYLCASTSRVHTDTQYFGPGTRLTVL.

On this clonotype: Relative to the germline gene, one junction end is altered; a read error may explain this. The chain uses TRBV14 and TRBJ1-1; D unresolved. The CDR3 covers 15 residues. Germline V gives CDR1 SGHDN, CDR2 FVKESK. Written as DNA, the CDR3 is TGTGCCAGCAGCCTGGCGCGCCAAATGAACACTAAAGCTTTCTTT. It yields the protein CASSLARQMNTKAFF.

The chain uses TRBV9 and TRBJ1-1; D is unresolved. The germline CDR1 and CDR2 sequences are SGDLS and YYNGEE. V was shortened by 3 bases and J by 1 base, with 10 bases between the two germline ends. The CDR3 spans 14 residues. CDR3 bases: TGTGCCAGCAGCGCTTCCCGGGGGAACACTGAAGCTTTCTTT. This encodes CASSASRGNTEAFF.

At least ten counts were recorded for this clonotype. The chain links TRBV11-2 to TRBJ2-3; D perhaps matches TRBD1 (5 bases). Trimming took 5 bases from V and 5 from J, leaving 20 bases between them. Germline V gene lookup returns CDR1 SGHAT and CDR2 FQNNGV. The CDR3 contains 16 residues. CDR3 protein: CASSARVGRVGDTQYF. The DNA of the CDR3 is TGTGCCAGCAGCGCCAGGGTTGGCAGGGTTGGAGATACGCAGTATTTT.